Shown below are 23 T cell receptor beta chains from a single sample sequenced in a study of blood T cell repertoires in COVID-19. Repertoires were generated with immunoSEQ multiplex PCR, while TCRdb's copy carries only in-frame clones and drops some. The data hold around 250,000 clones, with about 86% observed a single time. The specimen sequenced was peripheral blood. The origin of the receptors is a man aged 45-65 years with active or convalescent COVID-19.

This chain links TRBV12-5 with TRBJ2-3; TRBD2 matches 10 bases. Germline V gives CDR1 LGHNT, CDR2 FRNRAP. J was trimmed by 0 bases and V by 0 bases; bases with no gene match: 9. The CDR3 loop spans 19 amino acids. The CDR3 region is CASGLVRLAGVPSTDTQYF. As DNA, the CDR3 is TGTGCTAGTGGTTTGGTAAGGCTAGCGGGGGTACCTAGCACAGATACGCAGTATTTT.

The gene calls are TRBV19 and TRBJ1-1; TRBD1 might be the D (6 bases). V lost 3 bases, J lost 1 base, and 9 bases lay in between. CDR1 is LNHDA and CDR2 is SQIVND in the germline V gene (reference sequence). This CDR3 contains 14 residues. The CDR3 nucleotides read TGTGCCAGTAGTATTACAGGGCCGAACACTGAAGCTTTCTTT. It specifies CASSITGPNTEAFF.

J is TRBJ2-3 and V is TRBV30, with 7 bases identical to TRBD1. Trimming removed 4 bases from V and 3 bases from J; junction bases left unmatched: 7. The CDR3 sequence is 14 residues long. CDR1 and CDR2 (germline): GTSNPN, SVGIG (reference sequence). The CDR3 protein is CAWKGTDFTDTQYF. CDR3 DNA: TGTGCCTGGAAAGGGACAGATTTTACAGATACGCAGTATTTT.

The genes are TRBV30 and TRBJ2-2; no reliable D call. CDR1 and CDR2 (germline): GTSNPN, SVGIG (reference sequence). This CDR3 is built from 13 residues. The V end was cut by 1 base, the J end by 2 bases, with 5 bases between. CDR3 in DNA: TGTGCCTGGAGTGCACAAAACACCGGGGAGCTGTTTTTT. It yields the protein CAWSAQNTGELFF.

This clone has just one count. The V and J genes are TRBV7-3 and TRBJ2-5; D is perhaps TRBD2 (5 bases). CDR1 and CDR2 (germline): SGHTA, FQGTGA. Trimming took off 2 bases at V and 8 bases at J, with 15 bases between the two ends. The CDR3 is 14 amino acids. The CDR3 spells CASSLDPGKDTQYF. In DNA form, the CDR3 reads TGTGCCAGCAGCTTAGACCCCGGGAAGGATACCCAGTACTTC.

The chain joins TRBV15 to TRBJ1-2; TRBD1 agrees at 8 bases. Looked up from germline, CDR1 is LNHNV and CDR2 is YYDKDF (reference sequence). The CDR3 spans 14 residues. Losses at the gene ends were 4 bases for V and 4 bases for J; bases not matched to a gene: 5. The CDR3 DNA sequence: TGTGCCACCAGCAAGGACAGGGTTATCTATGGCTACACCTTC. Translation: CATSKDRVIYGYTF.

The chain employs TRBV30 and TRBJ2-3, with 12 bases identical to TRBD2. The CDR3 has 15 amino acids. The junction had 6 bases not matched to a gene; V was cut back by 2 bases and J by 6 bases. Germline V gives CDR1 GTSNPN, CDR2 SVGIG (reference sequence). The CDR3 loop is CAWSSPSGGADTQYF. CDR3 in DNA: TGTGCCTGGAGTTCCCCTAGCGGGGGGGCTGATACGCAGTATTTT.

In DNA, the CDR3 is TGCGCCAGCAGCCCAAGTGGACTCTACAATGAGCAGTTCTTC. Translating it yields CASSPSGLYNEQFF. The chain uses TRBV4-1 and TRBJ2-1; the D gene is possibly TRBD2 (5 bases). V lost 4 bases, J lost 3 bases, and 10 bases lay in between. This CDR3 comprises 14 residues. The germline V gene has CDR1 MGHRA and CDR2 YSYEKL.

The CDR3 sequence: CASSPGTPLLAGGPSHEQYF. As DNA, the CDR3 is TGCGCCAGCAGCCCTGGGACCCCTCTACTAGCGGGGGGGCCGAGCCACGAGCAGTACTTC. V usage is TRBV4-3 and J usage is TRBJ2-7, with TRBD2 identical over 13 bases. The CDR3 is 20 amino acids. Germline CDR1 reads LGHNA; CDR2 reads YSLEER. Trimming removed 4 bases from V and 5 bases from J; junction bases left unmatched: 20.

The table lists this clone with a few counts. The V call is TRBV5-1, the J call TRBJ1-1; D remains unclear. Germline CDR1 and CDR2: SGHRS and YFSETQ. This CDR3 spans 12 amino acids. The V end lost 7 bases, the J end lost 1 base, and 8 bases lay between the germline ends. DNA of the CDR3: TGCGCCAGCGTGGGCGAGAACACTGAAGCTTTCTTT. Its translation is CASVGENTEAFF.

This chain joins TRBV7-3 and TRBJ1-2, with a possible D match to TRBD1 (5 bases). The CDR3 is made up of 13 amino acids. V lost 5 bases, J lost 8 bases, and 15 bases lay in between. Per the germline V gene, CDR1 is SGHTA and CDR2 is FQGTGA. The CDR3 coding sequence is TGTGCCAGCAGCGCGGGGCCTTCAAAGGGCTACACCTTC. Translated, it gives CASSAGPSKGYTF.

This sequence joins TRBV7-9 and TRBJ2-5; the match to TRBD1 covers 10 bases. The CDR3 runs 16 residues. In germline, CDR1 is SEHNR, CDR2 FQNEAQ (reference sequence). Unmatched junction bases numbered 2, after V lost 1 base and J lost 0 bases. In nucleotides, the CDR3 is TGTGCCAGCAGCTTAGGGGACAGGGGATACCAAGAGACCCAGTACTTC. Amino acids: CASSLGDRGYQETQYF.

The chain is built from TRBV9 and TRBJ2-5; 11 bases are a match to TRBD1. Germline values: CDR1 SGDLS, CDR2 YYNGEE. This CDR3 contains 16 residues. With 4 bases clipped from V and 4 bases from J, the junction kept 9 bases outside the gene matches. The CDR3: CASSPFGQGAGETQYF. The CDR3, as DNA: TGTGCCAGCAGCCCCTTTGGACAGGGGGCAGGAGAGACCCAGTACTTC.

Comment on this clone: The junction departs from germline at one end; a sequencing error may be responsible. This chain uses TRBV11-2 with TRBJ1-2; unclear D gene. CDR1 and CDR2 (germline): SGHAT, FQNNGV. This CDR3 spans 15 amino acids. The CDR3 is CASSLDLAVAYAYTF. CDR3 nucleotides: TGTGCCAGCAGCTTAGATCTAGCAGTCGCCTATGCCTACACCTTC.

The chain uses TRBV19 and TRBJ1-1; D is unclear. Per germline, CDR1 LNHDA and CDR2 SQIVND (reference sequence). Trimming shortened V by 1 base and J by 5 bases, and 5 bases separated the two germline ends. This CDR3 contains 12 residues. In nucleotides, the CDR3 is TGTGCCAGTAGTATAGCCGGGACTGAAGCTTTCTTT. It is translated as CASSIAGTEAFF.

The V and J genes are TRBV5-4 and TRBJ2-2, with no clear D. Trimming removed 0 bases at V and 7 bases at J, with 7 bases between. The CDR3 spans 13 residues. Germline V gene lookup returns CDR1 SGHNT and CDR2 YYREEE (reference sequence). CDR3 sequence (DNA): TGTGCCAGCAGCTTGGTTCGCGGCGGGGAGCTGTTTTTT. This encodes CASSLVRGGELFF.

The CDR3: CASSRVETQYF. The CDR3 DNA reads as TGTGCCAGCAGTAGAGTGGAGACCCAGTACTTC. The V call is TRBV6-5, the J call TRBJ2-5; no clear D. This CDR3 comprises 11 residues. The ends were cut back, 5 bases at V and 5 bases at J, with 6 bases in the middle. Germline CDR1 MNHEY, CDR2 SVGAGI.

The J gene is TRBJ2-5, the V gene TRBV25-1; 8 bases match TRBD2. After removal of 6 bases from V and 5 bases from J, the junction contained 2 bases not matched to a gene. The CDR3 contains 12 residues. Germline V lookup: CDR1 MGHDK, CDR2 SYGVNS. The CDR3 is CASSGGAETQYF. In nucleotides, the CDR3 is TGTGCCAGCAGCGGGGGGGCGGAGACCCAGTACTTC.

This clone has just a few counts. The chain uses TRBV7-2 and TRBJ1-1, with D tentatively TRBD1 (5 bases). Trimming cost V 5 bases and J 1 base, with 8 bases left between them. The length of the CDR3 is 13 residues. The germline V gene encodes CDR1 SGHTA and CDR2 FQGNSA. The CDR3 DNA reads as TGTGCCAGCAGCACAACAGGGAACACTGAAGCTTTCTTT. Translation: CASSTTGNTEAFF. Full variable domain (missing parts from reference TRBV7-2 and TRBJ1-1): GAGVSQSPSNKVTEKGKDVELRCDPISGHTALYWYRQSLGQGLEFLIYFQGNSAPDKSGLPSDRFSAERTGGSVSTLTIQRTQQEDSAVYLCASSTTGNTEAFFGQGTRLTVV.

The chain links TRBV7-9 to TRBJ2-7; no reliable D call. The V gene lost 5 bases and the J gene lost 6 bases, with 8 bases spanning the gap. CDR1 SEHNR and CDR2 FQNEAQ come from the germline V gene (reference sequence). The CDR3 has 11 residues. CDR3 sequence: CASSPLGEQYF. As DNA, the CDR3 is TGTGCCAGCAGCCCGCTCGGCGAGCAGTACTTC.

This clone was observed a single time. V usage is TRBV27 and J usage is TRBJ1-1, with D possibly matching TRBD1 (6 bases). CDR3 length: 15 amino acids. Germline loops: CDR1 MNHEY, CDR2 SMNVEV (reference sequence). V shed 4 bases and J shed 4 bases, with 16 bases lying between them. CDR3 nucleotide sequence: TGTGCCAGCAGTTCCCAGGACAGTCTTATCACTGAAGCTTTCTTT. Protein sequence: CASSSQDSLITEAFF.

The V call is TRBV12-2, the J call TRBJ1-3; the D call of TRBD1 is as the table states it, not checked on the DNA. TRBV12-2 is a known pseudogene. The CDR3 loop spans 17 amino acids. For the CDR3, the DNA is TGTGCAAGTCGCCCAGGGGGCAGATGCTCTTACGGAAACACCATATATTTT. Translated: CASRPGGRCSYGNTIYF.

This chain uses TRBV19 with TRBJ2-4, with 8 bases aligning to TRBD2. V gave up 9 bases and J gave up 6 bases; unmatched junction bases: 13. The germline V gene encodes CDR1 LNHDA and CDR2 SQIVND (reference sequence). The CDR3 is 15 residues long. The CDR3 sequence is CASGGDALKGNIQYF. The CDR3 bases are TGTGCCAGCGGGGGGGATGCCCTCAAAGGAAACATTCAGTACTTC.